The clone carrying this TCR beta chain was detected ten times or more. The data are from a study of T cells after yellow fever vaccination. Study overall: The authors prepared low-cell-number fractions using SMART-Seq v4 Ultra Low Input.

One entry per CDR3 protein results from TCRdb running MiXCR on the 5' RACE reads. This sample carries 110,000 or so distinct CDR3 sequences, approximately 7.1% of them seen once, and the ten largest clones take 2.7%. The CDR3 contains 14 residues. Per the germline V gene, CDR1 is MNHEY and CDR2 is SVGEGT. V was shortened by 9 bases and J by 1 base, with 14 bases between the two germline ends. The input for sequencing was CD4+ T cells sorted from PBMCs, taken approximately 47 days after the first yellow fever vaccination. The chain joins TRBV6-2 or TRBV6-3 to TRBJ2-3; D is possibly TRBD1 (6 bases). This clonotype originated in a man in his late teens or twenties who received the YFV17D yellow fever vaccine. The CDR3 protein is CASSGDTRTDTQYF. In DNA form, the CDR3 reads TGTGCCAGTAGTGGGGACACCCGCACAGATACGCAGTATTTT.